The clone carrying this T cell receptor (beta chain) was seen only a few times. This sample was included in a study of tumor-infiltrating lymphocytes in oesophageal squamous cell carcinoma. The germline V gene has CDR1 SGHTA and CDR2 FQGTGA. CDR3 length: 14 amino acids. TCRdb used MiXCR to reprocess the PCR reads, holding one entry per CDR3 protein. The sample records about 12,000 distinct CDR3 sequences, just under 55% being singletons. J is TRBJ2-7 and V is TRBV7-3; 9 bases are shared with TRBD1. The J call is uncertain, as TRBJ2-5 better fits the DNA end. The sequenced sample was esophageal tumor tissue. The receptor was derived from a female donor with esophageal squamous cell carcinoma. The CDR3 loop reads CASSQGQGRQTQYF. The CDR3 DNA reads TGTGCCAGCAGTCAAGGACAGGGGAGGCAGACCCAGTACTTC.